The clone carrying this TCR beta chain was counted only a few times. Its antigen remains unidentified. The V gene's germline CDR1 is KGHSH and CDR2 LQKENI. This CDR3 comprises 13 residues. Trimming left V 2 bases short and J 0 bases short, with 4 bases between. The source of the sample is a study of yellow fever vaccine responses in identical twins. General observations from the study: The authors reported partly convergent, partly personalized vaccine responses in identical twins.

From the RT-PCR reads, TCRdb called clonotypes with MiXCR, one entry per CDR3 protein. The data show 30,000 to 40,000 distinct CDR3 sequences, about 61% seen once. This receptor was identified in a young woman who received the yellow fever vaccine. This chain joins TRBV18 and TRBJ1-1; D not resolved. The sample consisted of T cells from blood (PBMCs), unsorted or a sorted subset (not recorded which), taken before or after yellow fever vaccination (not recorded which). CDR3 in amino acids: CASSPAMNTEAFF. The CDR3 nucleotides are TGTGCCAGCTCACCAGCCATGAACACTGAAGCTTTCTTT.